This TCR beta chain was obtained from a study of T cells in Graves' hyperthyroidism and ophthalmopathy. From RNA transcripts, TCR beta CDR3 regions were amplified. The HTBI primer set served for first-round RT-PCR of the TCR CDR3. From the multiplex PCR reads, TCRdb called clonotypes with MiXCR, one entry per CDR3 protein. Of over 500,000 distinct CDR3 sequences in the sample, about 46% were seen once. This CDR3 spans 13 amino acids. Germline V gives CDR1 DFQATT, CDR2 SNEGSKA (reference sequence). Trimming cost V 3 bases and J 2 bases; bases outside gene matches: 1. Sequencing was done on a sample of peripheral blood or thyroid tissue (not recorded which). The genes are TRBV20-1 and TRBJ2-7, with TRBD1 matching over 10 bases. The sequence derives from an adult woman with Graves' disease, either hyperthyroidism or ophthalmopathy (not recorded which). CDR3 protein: CSARDRGAYEQYF. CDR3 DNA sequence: TGCAGTGCTAGGGACAGGGGGGCCTACGAGCAGTACTTC.